The 31 T cell receptor beta chains reported below all come from one sample, sequenced in a study of blood T cell repertoires in COVID-19. Libraries were prepared by immunoSEQ multiplex PCR; TCRdb keeps only in-frame clonotypes and omits some of them. The data show about 330,000 clones, with about 85% seen just once and 5.5% to 7% held by the top ten. The material sequenced was PBMCs or T cells enriched from blood (not recorded which). These receptors all come from a woman aged 25-40 years who had recovered from COVID-19.

The chain uses TRBV25-1 and TRBJ1-6; possible D gene TRBD1, 6 bases. The germline V and J ends were trimmed by 6 bases and 5 bases, with 11 bases remaining between them. The CDR3 extends over 14 amino acids. Germline CDR1 reads MGHDK; CDR2 reads SYGVNS. The CDR3 DNA reads as TGTGCCAGCAGCCGGGACACACATAATTCACCCCTCCACTTT. The encoded protein is CASSRDTHNSPLHF.

The V call is TRBV3-1 (or the pseudogene TRBV3-2), the J call TRBJ2-3, with 9 nucleotides matching TRBD2. This CDR3 has 17 residues. The germline gives CDR1 LGHDT, CDR2 YNNKEL (reference sequence). V dropped 3 bases and J dropped 0; count of bases not matched to a gene: 7. The CDR3, as DNA: TGTGCCAGCAGCCAGCCCCAAGGACTAGCGAGCACAGATACGCAGTATTTT. It codes for CASSQPQGLASTDTQYF.

This chain joins TRBV30 and TRBJ1-1, with a possible D match to TRBD1 (6 bases). The V end was cut by 8 bases, the J end by 4 bases, with 11 bases between. The germline CDR1 and CDR2 sequences are GTSNPN and SVGIG (reference sequence). This CDR3 is 11 amino acids long. CDR3 region: CARGGGTEAFF. CDR3 nucleotides: TGTGCCCGAGGGGGGGGCACTGAAGCTTTCTTT.

The chain combines TRBV7-2 with TRBJ2-7, with D possibly being TRBD1 (6 bases). Germline V lookup: CDR1 SGHTA, CDR2 FQGNSA. With 2 bases removed from V and 3 bases from J, the gap between germline ends came to 11 bases. The CDR3 runs to 14 residues. The CDR3 DNA reads TGTGCCAGCAGCTTATTCCCCAGGGGCTACGAGCAGTACTTC. This codes for CASSLFPRGYEQYF.

The chain combines TRBV29-1 with TRBJ1-5, with D possibly TRBD1 on 5 matching bases. The CDR3 totals 16 residues. Trimming left V 0 bases short and J 7 bases short, with 19 bases between. The germline V gene has CDR1 SQVTM and CDR2 ANQGSEA. The CDR3 spells CSVEDQRAGRGQPQHF. The CDR3 DNA is TGCAGCGTTGAAGATCAACGGGCAGGGCGGGGGCAGCCCCAGCATTTT.

V usage is TRBV27 and J usage is TRBJ1-1; TRBD1 might be the D (6 bases). CDR3 length equals 15 residues. V was clipped by 3 bases and J by 1 base, with 12 bases between them. CDR1 is MNHEY, CDR2 SMNVEV, per germline (reference sequence). The CDR3 is CASSFHGQTNTEAFF. CDR3 sequence (DNA): TGTGCCAGCAGTTTTCACGGACAGACGAACACTGAAGCTTTCTTT.

This clone has more than one count but fewer than ten. This chain uses TRBV30 with TRBJ1-2; 8 bases line up with TRBD1. V dropped 3 bases and J dropped 8; count of bases not matched to a gene: 8. The CDR3 extends over 13 amino acids. The germline V gene encodes CDR1 GTSNPN and CDR2 SVGIG (reference sequence). CDR3 sequence (DNA): TGTGCCTGGAGGACCGGGACAGGAGGCGGCTACACCTTC. Translated: CAWRTGTGGGYTF. Looking up the rest from reference TRBV30 and TRBJ1-2 gives the full variable domain: SQTIHQWPATLVQPVGSPLSLECTVEGTSNPNLYWYRQAAGRGLQLLFYSVGIGQISSEVPQNLSASRPQDRQFILSSKKLLLSDSGFYLCAWRTGTGGGYTFGSGTRLTVV.

V gene TRBV5-1 combines with J gene TRBJ2-7, with 7 nucleotides matching TRBD1. Unmatched junction bases numbered 12, after V lost 4 bases and J lost 2 bases. The germline CDR1 and CDR2 sequences are SGHRS and YFSETQ. The CDR3 is 16 residues long. CDR3 nucleotides: TGCGCCAGCAGCATCAATCCGGGACAGAGAGCCTACGAGCAGTACTTC. Protein: CASSINPGQRAYEQYF. The full variable domain, with the rest looked up from reference TRBV5-1 and TRBJ2-7, is KAGVTQTPRYLIKTRGQQVTLSCSPISGHRSVSWYQQTPGQGLQFLFEYFSETQRNKGNFPGRFSGRQFSNSRSEMNVSTLELGDSALYLCASSINPGQRAYEQYFGPGTRLTVT.

The CDR3 is CATSRPLLRGQSYGYTF. The CDR3 DNA follows: TGTGCCACCAGCAGGCCCCTCCTCAGGGGACAGTCCTATGGCTACACCTTC. The V gene is TRBV15, the J gene TRBJ1-2, with 7 positions matching TRBD1. Germline V CDR1 and CDR2: LNHNV, YYDKDF (reference sequence). The ends lost 3 bases at V and 4 bases at J; junction bases unmatched: 14. CDR3 length: 17 amino acids.

The chain links TRBV24-1 to TRBJ2-5; unclear D gene. V was shortened by 4 bases and J by 0 bases, with 5 bases between the two germline ends. This CDR3 contains 13 residues. Germline CDR1 reads KGHDR; CDR2 reads SFDVKD. This CDR3 reads CATSDRYQETQYF. The CDR3 coding sequence is TGTGCCACCAGTGACCGGTACCAAGAGACCCAGTACTTC.

This sequence joins TRBV5-8 and TRBJ1-2, with 7 bases identical to TRBD1. The germline V gene encodes CDR1 SGHTS and CDR2 YDEGEE. The CDR3 has 13 amino acids. V trimming: 5 bases; J trimming: 8 bases; junction bases outside the gene matches: 9. This CDR3 is CASSPGQPGGYTF. CDR3 coding DNA: TGTGCCAGCAGTCCGGGACAGCCAGGGGGCTACACCTTC.

CDR3 coding DNA: TGTGCCAGCAGCCCCGGGACGGGGGGTCGGGCTAACTATGGCTACACCTTC. Translation gives CASSPGTGGRANYGYTF. This chain joins TRBV7-8 and TRBJ1-2; D might be TRBD1 (5 bases). The CDR3 length is 17 residues. Trimming cost V 5 bases and J 0 bases, with 19 bases left between them. CDR1 and CDR2 from the germline V gene are SGHVS and FQNEAQ. Looking up the rest from reference TRBV7-8 and TRBJ1-2 gives the full variable domain: GAGVSQSPRYKVAKRGQDVALRCDPISGHVSLFWYQQALGQGPEFLTYFQNEAQLDKSGLPSDRFFAERPEGSVSTLKIQRTQQEDSAVYLCASSPGTGGRANYGYTFGSGTRLTVV.

V is TRBV29-1 and J is TRBJ2-1, with D perhaps TRBD2 (6 bases). V dropped 0 bases and J dropped 9 bases, with 15 bases sitting between them. The germline V gene encodes CDR1 SQVTM and CDR2 ANQGSEA. This CDR3 spans 14 amino acids. The CDR3 nucleotides read TGCAGCGTTGAAGAAAGCGGGCACCAGGGTGAGCAGTTCTTC. It translates to CSVEESGHQGEQFF.

The genes are TRBV30 and TRBJ1-6, with 8 bases that match TRBD1. After removal of 2 bases from V and 8 bases from J, the junction contained 8 bases not matched to a gene. Per germline, CDR1 GTSNPN and CDR2 SVGIG (reference sequence). CDR3 length equals 15 residues. The CDR3 loop is CAWSRKDRDHSPLHF. The CDR3 coding sequence is TGTGCCTGGAGTAGGAAGGACAGGGATCATTCACCCCTCCACTTT.

V is TRBV3-1 (or the pseudogene TRBV3-2) and J is TRBJ1-5; 8 bases agree with TRBD1. Per germline, CDR1 LGHDT and CDR2 YNNKEL (reference sequence). CDR3 length: 13 amino acids. V shed 4 bases and J 4 bases; nucleotides not matched to a gene: 0. The CDR3 loop reads CASSRQGNQPQHF. DNA for the CDR3: TGTGCCAGCAGCCGACAGGGGAATCAGCCCCAGCATTTT.

This sequence joins TRBV19 and TRBJ1-1; 7 nucleotides line up with TRBD1. The V gene's germline CDR1 is LNHDA and CDR2 SQIVND (reference sequence). V dropped 6 bases and J dropped 2; count of bases not matched to a gene: 6. This CDR3 spans 14 amino acids. In nucleotides, the CDR3 is TGTGCCAGTAGCGGCAGGGGGGAAAACACTGAAGCTTTCTTT. This encodes CASSGRGENTEAFF.

The chain uses TRBV5-4 and TRBJ2-2; 11 bases are shared with TRBD2. CDR3 length equals 17 residues. Unmatched junction bases numbered 12, after V lost 4 bases and J lost 7 bases. Germline CDR1 SGHNT, CDR2 YYREEE (reference sequence). DNA of the CDR3: TGTGCCAGCAGCCCAGGTCTAGCGGGGGGATTCGGCGGGGAGCTGTTTTTT. Protein: CASSPGLAGGFGGELFF.

The chain links TRBV5-1 to TRBJ1-4; the D gene is possibly TRBD1 (6 bases). The CDR3 runs to 16 residues. Trimming left V 2 bases short and J 8 bases short, with 19 bases between. Per the germline V gene, CDR1 is SGHRS and CDR2 is YFSETQ. CDR3 protein: CASSLGTIVGAEKLFF. The CDR3 nucleotides read TGCGCCAGCAGCTTAGGAACGATTGTGGGGGCCGAAAAACTGTTTTTT.

This chain joins TRBV28 and TRBJ1-3; D remains unclear. V lost 1 base and J lost 4, with 8 bases in between. This CDR3 is 14 amino acids long. Germline-derived CDR1 and CDR2 are MDHEN and SYDVKM. CDR3 region: CASSLYAAGNTIYF. As DNA, the CDR3 is TGTGCCAGCAGTTTATACGCCGCGGGAAACACCATATATTTT.

In the case of this clone: An end of the junction does not agree with germline; a read error may underlie this. The CDR3 here is CASSPLVYRVYGYTF. CDR3 nucleotides: TGTGCTAGCAGCCCGCTCGTCTACAGGGTTTATGGCTACACCTTC. V is TRBV7-7 and J is TRBJ1-2; perhaps TRBD1 as D (6 bases). Germline CDR1 SSHAT, CDR2 FNYEAQ (reference sequence). The CDR3 length is 15 residues.

The chain has TRBV28 and TRBJ2-3; D might be TRBD1 (6 bases). Trimming took off 4 bases at V and 8 bases at J, with 16 bases between the two ends. CDR1 and CDR2 from the germline V gene are MDHEN and SYDVKM. The CDR3 loop spans 14 amino acids. CDR3 protein: CASSSRQARGTQYF. DNA for the CDR3: TGTGCCAGCAGTTCTAGACAGGCCAGAGGTACGCAGTATTTT.

The V and J genes are TRBV7-6 and TRBJ2-2, with 7 positions matching TRBD1. The ends lost 5 bases at V and 0 bases at J; junction bases unmatched: 6. From germline, CDR1 is SGHVS and CDR2 FNYEAQ. This CDR3 contains 16 residues. The CDR3 loop is CASSPHRGSNTGELFF. CDR3 bases: TGTGCCAGCAGCCCCCACAGGGGATCGAACACCGGGGAGCTGTTTTTT.

This chain uses TRBV4-1 with TRBJ1-2; weak D call: TRBD1 (6 bases). CDR1 and CDR2 from the germline V gene are MGHRA and YSYEKL. The CDR3 spans 15 residues. V lost 0 bases, J lost 6 bases, and 14 bases lay in between. The CDR3 nucleotides are TGCGCCAGCAGCCAAGATCGGCAGGGGAGCGATGGCTACACCTTC. Translating it yields CASSQDRQGSDGYTF.

This chain links TRBV7-3 with TRBJ2-3; 9 bases fit TRBD1. The CDR3 has 15 amino acids. The germline CDR1 and CDR2 sequences are SGHTA and FQGTGA. J gave up 6 bases and V 5 bases, and 9 bases lay outside the gene matches. The CDR3 is CASSRRQGGLDTQYF. The CDR3 DNA reads as TGTGCCAGCAGCAGAAGACAGGGGGGGTTGGATACGCAGTATTTT.

The gene calls are TRBV29-1 and TRBJ2-7; D is perhaps TRBD1 or TRBD2 (7 bases each). Germline assignment: CDR1 SQVTM and CDR2 ANQGSEA. Trimming left V 7 bases short and J 5 bases short, with 18 bases between. CDR3 length: 13 residues. The CDR3 sequence: CSAGGRGVHEQYF. The DNA for the CDR3 is TGCAGCGCGGGGGGCAGGGGGGTCCACGAGCAGTACTTC.

This rearrangement joins TRBV15 to TRBJ1-1; a weak D match, TRBD1 (5 bases). Between the trimmed V and J ends, which lost 0 bases and 11 bases, there was a span of 13 bases. The CDR3 is 13 amino acids. The germline CDR1 and CDR2 sequences are LNHNV and YYDKDF (reference sequence). The DNA of the CDR3 is TGTGCCACCAGCAGAGATCAGGCGGGGGGGGCTTTCTTT. Translation: CATSRDQAGGAFF.

In its sample, this clone was seen once. V gene TRBV19 combines with J gene TRBJ1-5, with D possibly matching TRBD1 (6 bases). The germline V and J ends were trimmed by 0 bases and 2 bases, with 11 bases remaining between them. The CDR3 is made up of 16 amino acids. Germline CDR1 is LNHDA and CDR2 is SQIVND (reference sequence). CDR3 coding DNA: TGTGCCAGTAGTATAGAAACAGGGTTAGGCAATCAGCCCCAGCATTTT. Encoded protein: CASSIETGLGNQPQHF.

CDR3 bases: TGTGCCAGCTCACCACTGTCAGGGATAGCTGGAAACACCATATATTTT. As protein: CASSPLSGIAGNTIYF. The chain is built from TRBV18 and TRBJ1-3; D perhaps matches TRBD1 (5 bases). Germline CDR1 and CDR2: KGHSH and LQKENI. Trimming cost V 1 base and J 2 bases, with 12 bases left between them. This CDR3 is built from 16 residues.

Only one count was recorded for this clone. Here the CDR3 reads CASSWLSGANVLTF. Here the CDR3 DNA reads TGTGCCAGCAGTTGGCTCTCTGGGGCCAACGTCCTGACTTTC. The V gene is TRBV6-5, the J gene TRBJ2-6, with no clear D. Between the trimmed V and J ends, which lost 4 bases and 0 bases, there was a span of 4 bases. The length of the CDR3 is 14 residues. Germline values: CDR1 MNHEY, CDR2 SVGAGI.

The chain has TRBV7-2 and TRBJ1-4; no definite D call. Trimming shortened V by 5 bases and J by 8 bases, and 15 bases separated the two germline ends. Germline V gives CDR1 SGHTA, CDR2 FQGNSA. The CDR3 contains 14 residues. In DNA, the CDR3 is TGTGCCAGCAGCCTTATGACCCGGGGAGAAAAACTGTTTTTT. Translated, it gives CASSLMTRGEKLFF.

A word on this clone: Its ends do not fully match the called genes, so a read error is possible. The rearrangement joins TRBV2 to TRBJ1-2; no definite D call. Germline V gene sequence: CDR1 SNHLY, CDR2 FYNNEI. This CDR3 spans 11 amino acids. The CDR3 loop reads CASSPEWRALF. The CDR3 DNA reads TGTGCCAGCAGTCCCGAGTGGAGGGCCCTCTTC.